Listed below are T cell receptor beta chains from one sample, sequenced in a study of T cells after yellow fever vaccination. Each CDR3 protein gets one entry after TCRdb re-called the 5' RACE reads with MiXCR. The sample yields some 300,000 distinct CDR3 sequences, around 8.1% seen once. This specimen was PBMCs, taken about 49 days after the first yellow fever vaccination. The source of these receptors is a young man who received the YFV17D yellow fever vaccine. CDR3s include the opening cysteine and the closing phenylalanine or tryptophan. Each record gives: CDR3 DNA, CDR3 protein, J gene, clone size, D gene, V gene. The D gene is left open where the match is weak. Clone size is shown for a subset of rows, as once, few, many or a class of expanded clone.

CDR3 DNA: TGTGCCAGCAGTTTAATGGGTCCCGGCACCGGGGAGCTGTTTTTT; CDR3 protein: CASSLMGPGTGELFF; J gene: TRBJ2-2; clone size: NA; D gene: NA; V gene: TRBV27
CDR3 DNA: TGCAGTGCTAGTGAAGGTTATAATTCACCCCTCCACTTT; CDR3 protein: CSASEGYNSPLHF; J gene: TRBJ1-6; clone size: NA; D gene: NA; V gene: TRBV20-1
CDR3 DNA: TGTGCCACCAAATACCGAGCCGCTTATGCAGATACGCAGTATTTT; CDR3 protein: CATKYRAAYADTQYF; J gene: TRBJ2-3; clone size: few; D gene: NA; V gene: TRBV6-5
CDR3 DNA: TGTGCCAGCAGCTTTGGGGGGGCAGTTGAAGCTTTCTTT; CDR3 protein: CASSFGGAVEAFF; J gene: TRBJ1-1; clone size: NA; D gene: NA; V gene: TRBV7-3
CDR3 DNA: TGTGCCAGCAGCTACCGGGACAGAGCTTCCTATGGCTACACCTTC; CDR3 protein: CASSYRDRASYGYTF; J gene: TRBJ1-2; clone size: NA; D gene: TRBD1; V gene: TRBV5-6
CDR3 DNA: TGTGCCAGCAGGTCTACAGGGAGGGAAGGCTACACCTTC; CDR3 protein: CASRSTGREGYTF; J gene: TRBJ1-2; clone size: NA; D gene: NA; V gene: TRBV14
CDR3 DNA: TGTGCCACCAGTGACTACGACAGGGGTGAGACCCAGTACTTC; CDR3 protein: CATSDYDRGETQYF; J gene: TRBJ2-5; clone size: NA; D gene: TRBD1; V gene: TRBV24-1
CDR3 DNA: TGTGCCAGCAGCGCCCCATTCATGGGGGGGTTCATGAACACTGAAGCTTTCTTT; CDR3 protein: CASSAPFMGGFMNTEAFF; J gene: TRBJ1-1; clone size: NA; D gene: NA; V gene: TRBV11-1
CDR3 DNA: TGTGCCAGCAGTTTATCGGGGACAGACCTAGCCAAAAACATTCAGTACTTC; CDR3 protein: CASSLSGTDLAKNIQYF; J gene: TRBJ2-4; clone size: NA; D gene: TRBD1; V gene: TRBV28
CDR3 DNA: TGTGCCACCAGAGTCGGGACCCAGGAATCGTATGGCTACACCTTC; CDR3 protein: CATRVGTQESYGYTF; J gene: TRBJ1-2; clone size: NA; D gene: NA; V gene: TRBV15
CDR3 DNA: TGTGCCAGCAGCTTACAGGGGGCCCAAGAGACCCAGTACTTC; CDR3 protein: CASSLQGAQETQYF; J gene: TRBJ2-5; clone size: many; D gene: TRBD1; V gene: TRBV5-4
CDR3 DNA: TGCAGTGCTAGTACCCGGGTACACTCTGGGGCCAACGTCCTGACTTTC; CDR3 protein: CSASTRVHSGANVLTF; J gene: TRBJ2-6; clone size: NA; D gene: NA; V gene: TRBV20-1
CDR3 DNA: TGTGCCAGCAGCTTGGATGCGCAGGAGACCCAGTACTTC; CDR3 protein: CASSLDAQETQYF; J gene: TRBJ2-5; clone size: few; D gene: NA; V gene: TRBV5-4
CDR3 DNA: TGTGCCAGCAGCGTAGAATACAATGAGCAGTTCTTC; CDR3 protein: CASSVEYNEQFF; J gene: TRBJ2-1; clone size: few; D gene: NA; V gene: TRBV9
CDR3 DNA: TGTGCCAGCAGCTTACCCGGGGGGTGGGGGGATGAGCAGTTCTTC; CDR3 protein: CASSLPGGWGDEQFF; J gene: TRBJ2-1; clone size: NA; D gene: TRBD2; V gene: TRBV7-2
CDR3 DNA: TGTGCCAGCAGCCTTAGCGGTCCCAATGAGCAGTTCTTC; CDR3 protein: CASSLSGPNEQFF; J gene: TRBJ2-1; clone size: many; D gene: NA; V gene: TRBV14
CDR3 DNA: TGTGCCAGCAGTCGGGGTGTTAGGAGCGATGAGCAGTTCTTC; CDR3 protein: CASSRGVRSDEQFF; J gene: TRBJ2-1; clone size: NA; D gene: NA; V gene: TRBV6-2/TRBV6-3
CDR3 DNA: TGCGCCAGCAGCCCTAACCCACAGGGAGGGTTGAACACTGAAGTTTTCTTT; CDR3 protein: CASSPNPQGGLNTEVFF; J gene: TRBJ1-1; clone size: NA; D gene: NA; V gene: TRBV5-1
CDR3 DNA: TGTGCCACCAGTGATGAACCACGAGAGACCCAGTACTTC; CDR3 protein: CATSDEPRETQYF; J gene: TRBJ2-5; clone size: few; D gene: NA; V gene: TRBV24-1
CDR3 DNA: TGTGCCAGTAGTATAGGGCGCAGGGGATACCAGCCCCAGCATTTT; CDR3 protein: CASSIGRRGYQPQHF; J gene: TRBJ1-5; clone size: few; D gene: NA; V gene: TRBV19
CDR3 DNA: TGTGCCAGCAAACCGGGACAGGGGTGGACAGATACGCAGTATTTT; CDR3 protein: CASKPGQGWTDTQYF; J gene: TRBJ2-3; clone size: many; D gene: TRBD1; V gene: TRBV6-1
CDR3 DNA: TGTGCCAGCAGTACCGGGACGGGGTATGGCTACACCTTC; CDR3 protein: CASSTGTGYGYTF; J gene: TRBJ1-2; clone size: many; D gene: NA; V gene: TRBV7-9
CDR3 DNA: TGTGCCAGCACCATACCCCAGGAGGAGACCCAGTACTTC; CDR3 protein: CASTIPQEETQYF; J gene: TRBJ2-5; clone size: few; D gene: NA; V gene: TRBV28
CDR3 DNA: TGTGCCAGCAGCTTCGTAGCGGGGGACTCCTACAATGAGCAGTTCTTC; CDR3 protein: CASSFVAGDSYNEQFF; J gene: TRBJ2-1; clone size: NA; D gene: TRBD2; V gene: TRBV7-2
CDR3 DNA: TGCGCCAGCAGCTTGGGACACGGAGCAAACATTCAGTACTTC; CDR3 protein: CASSLGHGANIQYF; J gene: TRBJ2-4; clone size: many; D gene: NA; V gene: TRBV5-1
CDR3 DNA: TGTGCCAGCAGCCCGCCGGGGGCGATTTCCTACGAGCAGTACTTC; CDR3 protein: CASSPPGAISYEQYF; J gene: TRBJ2-7; clone size: NA; D gene: NA; V gene: TRBV7-9
CDR3 DNA: TGTGCCAGCTCACCGGGTTCTCGGGGGGCCTCCGACTATGGCTACACCTTC; CDR3 protein: CASSPGSRGASDYGYTF; J gene: TRBJ1-2; clone size: few; D gene: NA; V gene: TRBV18
CDR3 DNA: TGTGCCAGCAGTGGACACAACCGGTACAATGAGCAGTTCTTC; CDR3 protein: CASSGHNRYNEQFF; J gene: TRBJ2-1; clone size: NA; D gene: NA; V gene: TRBV6-1
CDR3 DNA: TGCGCCAGCAGCCAAGCCTACAAGGTCATAACTGGAAACACCATATATTTT; CDR3 protein: CASSQAYKVITGNTIYF; J gene: TRBJ1-3; clone size: many; D gene: NA; V gene: TRBV4-3
CDR3 DNA: TGTGCCAGCAGTACGTACGATGAGCAGTTCTTC; CDR3 protein: CASSTYDEQFF; J gene: TRBJ2-1; clone size: NA; D gene: NA; V gene: TRBV25-1
CDR3 DNA: TGTGCCAGCAGTCCCAGGGATTTGAACACTGAAGCTTTCTTT; CDR3 protein: CASSPRDLNTEAFF; J gene: TRBJ1-1; clone size: NA; D gene: NA; V gene: TRBV6-1
CDR3 DNA: TGTGCCAGTAGTCACCCCGGGACAGCGAACACTGAAGCTTTCTTT; CDR3 protein: CASSHPGTANTEAFF; J gene: TRBJ1-1; clone size: NA; D gene: TRBD1; V gene: TRBV19
CDR3 DNA: TGTGCCAGCAGCTTAGACAGGGGAGGCAATGAGCAGTTCTTC; CDR3 protein: CASSLDRGGNEQFF; J gene: TRBJ2-1; clone size: NA; D gene: NA; V gene: TRBV11-2
CDR3 DNA: TGTGCCAGCAGCTTGTTCGGGGGTCCCTTCGGCGGGGAGCTGTTTTTT; CDR3 protein: CASSLFGGPFGGELFF; J gene: TRBJ2-2; clone size: NA; D gene: NA; V gene: TRBV5-4
CDR3 DNA: TGTGCCAGCAGCTATGAATACGAGCAGTACTTC; CDR3 protein: CASSYEYEQYF; J gene: TRBJ2-7; clone size: few; D gene: NA; V gene: TRBV5-6
CDR3 DNA: TGTGCCAGCTCACCACCGGACACCTACAATGAGCAGTTCTTC; CDR3 protein: CASSPPDTYNEQFF; J gene: TRBJ2-1; clone size: few; D gene: NA; V gene: TRBV18
CDR3 DNA: TGTGCCAGCACCGGTGGCCAGCTTGAAAAACTGTTTTTT; CDR3 protein: CASTGGQLEKLFF; J gene: TRBJ1-4; clone size: NA; D gene: NA; V gene: TRBV7-9
CDR3 DNA: TGTGCCACCAGCAGCGATCCCCTAGGGGGGGCTAGCACAGATACGCAGTATTTT; CDR3 protein: CATSSDPLGGASTDTQYF; J gene: TRBJ2-3; clone size: NA; D gene: NA; V gene: TRBV15
CDR3 DNA: TGTGCCAGCTCACCACTCCACCGGGACTACGAGCAGTACTTC; CDR3 protein: CASSPLHRDYEQYF; J gene: TRBJ2-7; clone size: NA; D gene: NA; V gene: TRBV18
CDR3 DNA: TGTGCCACCAGCATAGGCAGGGAGGGTGGCTACACCTTC; CDR3 protein: CATSIGREGGYTF; J gene: TRBJ1-2; clone size: NA; D gene: NA; V gene: TRBV15
CDR3 DNA: TGTGCCAGCAGACGGCAGAGACTAGAATCCGGTCGTGAAGAGACCCAGTACTTC; CDR3 protein: CASRRQRLESGREETQYF; J gene: TRBJ2-5; clone size: few; D gene: NA; V gene: TRBV5-5
CDR3 DNA: TGCGCCAGCAGCCCGGACGGCAGGGGGTCCTATAATTCACCCCTCCACTTT; CDR3 protein: CASSPDGRGSYNSPLHF; J gene: TRBJ1-6; clone size: many; D gene: TRBD1; V gene: TRBV5-1
CDR3 DNA: TGTGCCAGCAGCCTCACCCCCCCCAGGACAGGGGGCACAGATACGCAGTATTTT; CDR3 protein: CASSLTPPRTGGTDTQYF; J gene: TRBJ2-3; clone size: few; D gene: TRBD1; V gene: TRBV4-2
CDR3 DNA: TGTGCCAGCTCCCCCCTCGGCACAGATACGCAGTATTTT; CDR3 protein: CASSPLGTDTQYF; J gene: TRBJ2-3; clone size: many; D gene: NA; V gene: TRBV18
CDR3 DNA: TGTGCCAACAGCTTAGATGGGGGCCACAATGAGCAGTTCTTC; CDR3 protein: CANSLDGGHNEQFF; J gene: TRBJ2-1; clone size: NA; D gene: NA; V gene: TRBV7-7
CDR3 DNA: TGTGCCAGCTCACCACTACCCCCGGCAAGAGACCTTTCTAACTATGGCTACACCTTC; CDR3 protein: CASSPLPPARDLSNYGYTF; J gene: TRBJ1-2; clone size: many; D gene: NA; V gene: TRBV18
CDR3 DNA: TGTGCCAGCAGCGTAGGTTTAGGCCAAGAGACCCAGTACTTC; CDR3 protein: CASSVGLGQETQYF; J gene: TRBJ2-5; clone size: NA; D gene: NA; V gene: TRBV9
CDR3 DNA: TGTGCCAGCAGCGTGGGACAGAGAAGCACAGATACGCAGTATTTT; CDR3 protein: CASSVGQRSTDTQYF; J gene: TRBJ2-3; clone size: few; D gene: TRBD1; V gene: TRBV7-2
CDR3 DNA: TGTGCCAGCAGTTGGTCAGGGACTCAGGAGCAGTACTTC; CDR3 protein: CASSWSGTQEQYF; J gene: TRBJ2-7; clone size: few; D gene: NA; V gene: TRBV27
CDR3 DNA: TGTGCCAGCTCACCCAGAAGGGATGAAAAACTGTTTTTT; CDR3 protein: CASSPRRDEKLFF; J gene: TRBJ1-4; clone size: NA; D gene: NA; V gene: TRBV18
CDR3 DNA: TGTGCCAGCAGCCCCTACTTAGAATCGAACACCGGGGAGCTGTTTTTT; CDR3 protein: CASSPYLESNTGELFF; J gene: TRBJ2-2; clone size: NA; D gene: NA; V gene: TRBV7-3
CDR3 DNA: TGTGCCAGCATCAGTTTGGGACAGCGCTATGGCTACACCTTC; CDR3 protein: CASISLGQRYGYTF; J gene: TRBJ1-2; clone size: NA; D gene: TRBD1; V gene: TRBV7-9
CDR3 DNA: TGTGCCAGCAGCCTTATACCGGGACACCCCTCGAACACCGGGGAGCTGTTTTTT; CDR3 protein: CASSLIPGHPSNTGELFF; J gene: TRBJ2-2; clone size: NA; D gene: NA; V gene: TRBV6-2/TRBV6-3
CDR3 DNA: TGTGCCAGCAGTTTCGGGACAGGTCGGACTGAAGCTTTCTTT; CDR3 protein: CASSFGTGRTEAFF; J gene: TRBJ1-1; clone size: few; D gene: TRBD1; V gene: TRBV12-3/TRBV12-4
CDR3 DNA: TGTGCCAGCAGTTACCGAGGGGGGGTCGCTGAAGCTTTCTTT; CDR3 protein: CASSYRGGVAEAFF; J gene: TRBJ1-1; clone size: NA; D gene: NA; V gene: TRBV6-5
CDR3 DNA: TGCAGCGCAGGGACGACGCCCGTGGGCTACACCTTC; CDR3 protein: CSAGTTPVGYTF; J gene: TRBJ1-2; clone size: NA; D gene: NA; V gene: TRBV29-1
CDR3 DNA: TGCAGTGCTAGAGGAGGGCGGACTGAAGCTTTCTTT; CDR3 protein: CSARGGRTEAFF; J gene: TRBJ1-1; clone size: NA; D gene: NA; V gene: TRBV20-1